This entry describes one T cell receptor beta chain. The target antigen is unknown. The data are from a study of cytomegalovirus exposure and HLA in healthy donors. Study details: Earlier findings included about 120 million unique TCR beta sequences obtained from about 179 million T cells. Overall study results and limits: CMV antigen specificity was confirmed in vitro for a few CMV-associated chains. The study labeled 150 to 200 TCR beta chains cytomegalovirus-associated.

Germline V gene data show CDR1 as SGHVS and CDR2 as FQNEAQ. This CDR3 contains 13 residues. V was trimmed by 5 bases and J by 2 bases, leaving 7 bases between them. Primers for the PCR totalled 60 Vbeta and 13 Jbeta. In the source study's methods: In a later analysis, some 80 million unique TCR beta chains included roughly 11 million shared by two or more donors. Profiled with immunoSEQ multiplex PCR; TCRdb holds only in-frame clones, not every one. V and J calls plus clone size are reproduced from that table; the DNA served to infer D and trimming. The data contain over 130,000 clones, 88% of them singletons.

The chain couples TRBV7-8 to TRBJ1-5; D gene uncertain. Sequenced material: PBMCs. The sequence was obtained from a woman in her thirties or forties in good health and CMV-seronegative. CDR3 amino acids: CASSTQGNQPQHF. CDR3 nucleotide sequence: TGTGCCAGCAGCACTCAGGGCAATCAGCCCCAGCATTTT.